This T cell receptor (beta chain) was identified during a study of beta chain features in type 1 diabetes (dated by TCRdb to the late 2010s). About the full investigation: Patients and healthy donors did not differ in mean age, gender distribution, total cell number or subset yield. In the study, recently diagnosed type 1 diabetes patients and matched healthy donors were compared on the TCRB repertoires of their sorted circulating CD4+ T cell subsets. Regulatory and stem cell-like memory subsets were obtained from only 8 patients and about 8 healthy donors, while naive and central memory subsets were obtained from all 30 or so donors. A total of 90 million to 120 million sorted cells were examined across all samples, and a strong correlation was observed between cell number per subset and RNA yield.

General conclusions and limits of the study: Shorter templates might be favored by PCR, yet because patient and control samples were amplified and corrected together, any such skew would affect both groups equally. Type 1 diabetes patients showed a moderate but significant shortening of TCRB CDR3 length in all four CD4+ subsets. Naive, central memory and regulatory TCRB repertoires appeared more similar among patients than among healthy donors. Because cDNA rather than genomic DNA was sequenced, highly expressing activated cells could have been over-represented, although no difference in activation and CD3 levels was found between groups. At VDJ recombination sites, type 1 diabetes patients had fewer insertions and more deleted nucleotides, which implies abnormalities in thymic rearrangement. Because small numbers of individuals were included in the HLA sub-analyses, any influence of HLA type on TCRB rearrangement was left unresolved.

Each donor gave one peripheral blood draw, averaging approximately 0.12 L, which was collected into heparinised tubes. Naive, central memory, regulatory and stem cell-like memory CD4+ T cells were sorted on a BD FACSAria II using a panel including CD45RO, CCR7, CD25, CD127, CD95 and CD27. All sorted populations exceeded 95% purity. Right away, PBMCs were isolated by Lymphoprep density gradient centrifugation and were stained directly, with no culture step. So that batch effects would be minimized, each experiment stained and sorted samples in pairs, pairing one healthy donor with one patient. Counted from cysteine to phenylalanine, this CDR3 has 15 amino acids. The retained sequence is limited to the CDR3, 45 bases, with the frame set at the first base. The germline V gene specifies SGHRS as CDR1 and YFSETQ as CDR2. Trimming at the junction amounts to 4 bases on V and 0 bases on J, and the germline ends lie 11 bases apart.

The entire isolated RNA was reverse transcribed using the High Capacity cDNA Reverse Transcription Kit, and thus expressed TCRB transcripts were sequenced. Naive, central memory and regulatory T cell samples underwent deep immunoSEQ sequencing, averaging around 3.6 million total reads per sample. Sorted cells were lysed in RLT buffer and RNA was extracted with DNase-treated RNeasy Micro or Mini kits, depending on cell number. Each cell subset was processed separately to prevent cross-contamination, with patient and healthy donor samples processed together. TCRB sequences were amplified from cDNA with the immunoSEQ multiplex PCR, producing 87-bp fragments spanning the CDR3 region. Sequencing of the amplicons was performed on the Illumina HiSeq platform. The authors' analysis ran thus. PCR bias was corrected computationally using synthetic template baselines, and reads within Hamming distance 2 were collapsed, with unmergeable singletons discarded. Reads were aligned against IMGT so that V, D and J genes, CDR3 length and insertions or deletions at six rearrangement sites could be assigned. Within each subset, clonotype counts were normalized to the number of sorted cells before true diversity and Gini coefficients were calculated with the tcR R package. The overlap coefficient, calculated on TCRB nucleotide sequences, was used to quantify repertoire sharing. Out-of-frame TCRB sequences from naive cells were analyzed as a proxy for the pre-selection repertoire. As stored in TCRdb, this immuneACCESS dataset retains in-frame rearrangements with V and J assigned. A fraction of the clones does not appear; measured against another copy, unresolved V genes explain less than half of the discrepancy, and the remainder lacks a known reason. That table furnishes V, J and clone size, whereas the DNA furnished D and trimming. The sample table lists 200,000 to 300,000 clones, about 14% of them with a count of one. The ten largest make up approximately 0.02% of the sample.

A few counts support this clone. This clone's antigen is unknown. There are no base qualities to consult, and no much larger clone falls within one base. The rearranged segments are TRBV5-1 and TRBJ2-1; possibly the D gene is TRBD2, per 5 matching bases. The specimen sequenced was naive CD4+ T cells from blood. Reading the label with the study, this specimen's cell subset or site is: true naive CD4+ T cells. The receptor was derived from a man aged 25 to 45 with type 1 diabetes. The CDR3 region reads CASSRGEVSYNEQFF. The DNA sequence reads TGCGCCAGCAGCCGGGGAGAAGTCTCCTACAATGAGCAGTTCTTC.